This TCR beta chain comes out of a study of human T cells and chemical hapten exposure. Study outcomes and limitations: Versus controls, expanded TCRs had significantly more large CDR3 similarity clusters.

Notes on this clonotype: Its antigen is unidentified.

MiXCR was run by TCRdb on the RACE reads, yielding one entry per CDR3 protein. In the table there are roughly 180,000 distinct CDR3 sequences, about 14% of which are singletons. The CDR3 loop spans 22 amino acids. In germline, CDR1 is SGHTA, CDR2 FQGNSA. The germline V and J ends were trimmed by 2 bases and 7 bases, with 38 bases remaining between them. Time point of the sample: patch test 1, 2 weeks after DPC sensitization. Described treatment: therapeutic diphenylcyclopropenone sensitization with weekly scalp DPC. Donation of samples came from alopecia patients who were 18 to 70 years old and suitable for DPC.

The sample was whole blood, taken in connection with sensitization to the hapten diphenylcyclopropenone (DPC). This chain uses TRBV7-2 with TRBJ1-1; D gene uncertain. The receptor was derived from a woman in her twenties or thirties with alopecia areata. Some clones in this sample may be carry-over from other donors' samples. The CDR3 loop is CASSLRSFRGTVQVSGGNEAFF. In DNA form, the CDR3 reads TGTGCCAGCAGCTTACGGTCCTTTCGAGGAACGGTCCAGGTATCAGGCGGTAATGAAGCTTTCTTT.